The rows below give T cell receptor beta chains drawn from one sample of a study of metastatic and nonmetastatic thyroid tumors. TCRdb ran MiXCR on the PCR reads. Of fewer than 50,000 clones listed, roughly 15% are singletons. Sequencing input: blood. These TCRs come from a female donor with papillary thyroid cancer or a benign thyroid nodule (not recorded which). Some clones in this sample may be carry-over from other donors' samples. The CDR3 runs from the conserved cysteine through the conserved F or W. The order of the fields is J gene, clone size, V gene, D gene, CDR3 DNA, CDR3 protein. A D gene is named only where the DNA matches it firmly. Not all rows give a size; the values are once, few, many and, for expanded clones, a class.

j_gene: TRBJ1-5; abundance: few; v_gene: TRBV6-2/TRBV6-3; d_gene: -; CDR3nt: TGTGCCAGCAGTTACTCGACAAACAATAAGACCCAGCATTTT; CDR3aa: CASSYSTNNKTQHF
j_gene: TRBJ1-5; abundance: many; v_gene: TRBV12-3/TRBV12-4; d_gene: -; CDR3nt: TGTGCCAGCTCGGGAGGTCTTTTTAATCAGCCCCAGCATTTT; CDR3aa: CASSGGLFNQPQHF
j_gene: TRBJ1-4; abundance: many; v_gene: TRBV29-1; d_gene: -; CDR3nt: TGCAGCGTTCATCCTGGGGATGGGGAAAAACTGTTTTTT; CDR3aa: CSVHPGDGEKLFF
j_gene: TRBJ2-1; abundance: -; v_gene: TRBV5-4; d_gene: TRBD2; CDR3nt: TGTGCCAGCAGCTTACGGACTAGCGGGAGAAATGAGCAGTTCTTC; CDR3aa: CASSLRTSGRNEQFF
j_gene: TRBJ2-5; abundance: many; v_gene: TRBV9; d_gene: -; CDR3nt: TGTGCCAGCATCCGGCAAGGGCGCGGAGAGACCCAGTACTTC; CDR3aa: CASIRQGRGETQYF
j_gene: TRBJ2-1; abundance: few; v_gene: TRBV29-1; d_gene: -; CDR3nt: TGCAGCGTTGACCGGCCCCCCCGAAGCAATGAGCAGTTCTTC; CDR3aa: CSVDRPPRSNEQFF
j_gene: TRBJ1-5; abundance: few; v_gene: TRBV27; d_gene: -; CDR3nt: TGTGCCAGCAGTCGTACCGACGGGAGCAATCAGCCCCAGCATTTT; CDR3aa: CASSRTDGSNQPQHF
j_gene: TRBJ2-3; abundance: few; v_gene: TRBV6-4; d_gene: TRBD2; CDR3nt: TGTGCCAGCAGTAAACTAGCGGGCGACTCAGATACGCAGTATTTT; CDR3aa: CASSKLAGDSDTQYF
j_gene: TRBJ2-7; abundance: many; v_gene: TRBV11-2; d_gene: -; CDR3nt: TGTGCCAGCAGCTTTTTTCGAGAGGGGCAGTACTTC; CDR3aa: CASSFFREGQYF
j_gene: TRBJ2-7; abundance: many; v_gene: TRBV3-1; d_gene: TRBD2; CDR3nt: TGTGCCAGCAGCCACTCAGTTGGGACTAGCGTTACCTACGAGCAGTACTTC; CDR3aa: CASSHSVGTSVTYEQYF
j_gene: TRBJ1-2; abundance: -; v_gene: TRBV20-1; d_gene: TRBD1; CDR3nt: TGCAGTGCTCGGACAGGGGCTGGGGACTATGGCTACACCTTC; CDR3aa: CSARTGAGDYGYTF
j_gene: TRBJ1-6; abundance: many; v_gene: TRBV6-1; d_gene: -; CDR3nt: TGTGCCAGCACCCAGGGGTTCTCCTATAATTCACCCCTCCACTTT; CDR3aa: CASTQGFSYNSPLHF
j_gene: TRBJ2-7; abundance: -; v_gene: TRBV5-1; d_gene: TRBD2; CDR3nt: TGCGCCAGCAGCACGGGACTAGCGGGATGTTGGGGCGAGCAGTACTTC; CDR3aa: CASSTGLAGCWGEQYF
j_gene: TRBJ2-6; abundance: medium-sized; v_gene: TRBV6-1; d_gene: -; CDR3nt: TGTGCCAGCAGTCGGACTTCCTCAAGCTCTGGGGCCAACGTCCTGACTTTC; CDR3aa: CASSRTSSSSGANVLTF
j_gene: TRBJ2-2; abundance: -; v_gene: TRBV29-1; d_gene: TRBD1; CDR3nt: TGCAGCGCTCAGACAGGGGGCAAGGACACCGGGGAGCTGTTTTTT; CDR3aa: CSAQTGGKDTGELFF
j_gene: TRBJ1-3; abundance: -; v_gene: TRBV14; d_gene: -; CDR3nt: TGTGCCAGCAGCCCTCTCGGACCTGCTACTGGAAACACCATATATTTT; CDR3aa: CASSPLGPATGNTIYF
j_gene: TRBJ1-5; abundance: many; v_gene: TRBV30; d_gene: TRBD1; CDR3nt: TGTGCCTGGGGGACAGCTCACAATCAGCCCCAGCATTTT; CDR3aa: CAWGTAHNQPQHF
j_gene: TRBJ1-1; abundance: many; v_gene: TRBV5-1; d_gene: TRBD1; CDR3nt: TGCGCCAGCAGCATGGGACAGTCAAACACTGAAGCTTTCTTT; CDR3aa: CASSMGQSNTEAFF
j_gene: TRBJ2-2; abundance: -; v_gene: TRBV6-2/TRBV6-3; d_gene: -; CDR3nt: TGTGCCAGCAGTTACGCGGACACCGGGGAGCTGTTTTTT; CDR3aa: CASSYADTGELFF
j_gene: TRBJ2-7; abundance: many; v_gene: TRBV6-2/TRBV6-3; d_gene: TRBD1; CDR3nt: TGTGCCAGCAGGACATGGGGGACAGGACCCTACGAGCGGTACTTC; CDR3aa: CASRTWGTGPYERYF
j_gene: TRBJ1-1; abundance: many; v_gene: TRBV20-1; d_gene: -; CDR3nt: TGCAGTGCTGCCCGGGGGCTGGCGGGGACTGAAGCTTTCTTT; CDR3aa: CSAARGLAGTEAFF
j_gene: TRBJ2-1; abundance: many; v_gene: TRBV11-3; d_gene: TRBD2; CDR3nt: TGTGCCAGCAGCTTAGTCGGGGGGGCAGACAATGAGCAGTTCTTC; CDR3aa: CASSLVGGADNEQFF
j_gene: TRBJ2-2; abundance: many; v_gene: TRBV28; d_gene: -; CDR3nt: TGTGCCAGCAGTTTATGGGGAACCGCCGGAGGGGAGCTGTTTTTT; CDR3aa: CASSLWGTAGGELFF
j_gene: TRBJ2-1; abundance: many; v_gene: TRBV11-1; d_gene: -; CDR3nt: TGTGCCAGCAGTCGTCAGCCTACCGGGACACTCGAACACAATGAGCAGTTCTTC; CDR3aa: CASSRQPTGTLEHNEQFF
j_gene: TRBJ2-7; abundance: many; v_gene: TRBV11-2; d_gene: TRBD2; CDR3nt: TGTGCCAGCAGCTTCCTTGCGGGAGGCTCCTACGAGCAGTACTTC; CDR3aa: CASSFLAGGSYEQYF
j_gene: TRBJ1-1; abundance: many; v_gene: TRBV6-1; d_gene: -; CDR3nt: TGTGCCAGCAGGAGGGACCTGGGGGGCCCTGAAGCTTTCTTT; CDR3aa: CASRRDLGGPEAFF
j_gene: TRBJ2-7; abundance: many; v_gene: TRBV6-1; d_gene: -; CDR3nt: TGTGCCAGCAGTGAACTAGCGCGCTACGAGCAGTACTTC; CDR3aa: CASSELARYEQYF
j_gene: TRBJ2-3; abundance: many; v_gene: TRBV7-9; d_gene: TRBD2; CDR3nt: TGTGCCAGCAGTCCTACTAGCGGGAAATATAAAGATACGCAGTATTTT; CDR3aa: CASSPTSGKYKDTQYF
j_gene: TRBJ1-3; abundance: many; v_gene: TRBV4-2; d_gene: -; CDR3nt: TGTGCCAGCACTATGGACAGTTTCTCTGGAAACACCATATATTTT; CDR3aa: CASTMDSFSGNTIYF
j_gene: TRBJ1-3; abundance: many; v_gene: TRBV18; d_gene: -; CDR3nt: TGTGCCAGCACCGGGACCTATGGAAACACCATATATTTT; CDR3aa: CASTGTYGNTIYF
j_gene: TRBJ2-3; abundance: -; v_gene: TRBV7-2; d_gene: -; CDR3nt: TGTGCCAGCAGCATTAGAGGATGGCCAGATACTCAGTATTTT; CDR3aa: CASSIRGWPDTQYF
j_gene: TRBJ1-1; abundance: many; v_gene: TRBV11-3; d_gene: -; CDR3nt: TGTGCCAGCAGCCATAGGCTGCACACTGAAGCTTTCTTT; CDR3aa: CASSHRLHTEAFF
j_gene: TRBJ2-4; abundance: many; v_gene: TRBV28; d_gene: TRBD2; CDR3nt: TGTGCCAGCAGCTACCGCGACCTGGGGGGGATTCAGTACTTC; CDR3aa: CASSYRDLGGIQYF
j_gene: TRBJ2-5; abundance: few; v_gene: TRBV27; d_gene: -; CDR3nt: TGTGCCAGCAGTTTGATGTGGTGGGAGACCCAGCACTTC; CDR3aa: CASSLMWWETQHF
j_gene: TRBJ2-5; abundance: -; v_gene: TRBV5-4; d_gene: TRBD2; CDR3nt: TGTGCCAGCAGCACAAGGACTAGCGGGACTAAAGAGACCCAGTACTTC; CDR3aa: CASSTRTSGTKETQYF
j_gene: TRBJ2-3; abundance: -; v_gene: TRBV20-1; d_gene: TRBD1; CDR3nt: TGCAGTGCTAGAGTTGAGAGGACAGGGGCCGAGAACACAGATACGCAGTATTTT; CDR3aa: CSARVERTGAENTDTQYF
j_gene: TRBJ1-1; abundance: many; v_gene: TRBV19; d_gene: -; CDR3nt: TGTGCCAGTAGACAGGGCTCTGAAGCTTTCTTT; CDR3aa: CASRQGSEAFF
j_gene: TRBJ2-3; abundance: many; v_gene: TRBV29-1; d_gene: -; CDR3nt: TGCAGCGTAAGGGGTTCCGCAGATACGCAGTATTTT; CDR3aa: CSVRGSADTQYF
j_gene: TRBJ2-3; abundance: once; v_gene: TRBV4-2; d_gene: -; CDR3nt: TGTGCCAGTATCCCCGCCGGTAGCGGAGATACGCAGTATTTT; CDR3aa: CASIPAGSGDTQYF
j_gene: TRBJ2-1; abundance: many; v_gene: TRBV24-1; d_gene: -; CDR3nt: TGTGCCACCAGTGGGGTATCAGACAGGTCGGACAATGAGCAGTTCTTC; CDR3aa: CATSGVSDRSDNEQFF
j_gene: TRBJ2-2; abundance: many; v_gene: TRBV7-9; d_gene: -; CDR3nt: TGTGCCAGCAGCTTTCGTTACGGGGAGCTGTTTTTT; CDR3aa: CASSFRYGELFF
j_gene: TRBJ2-5; abundance: -; v_gene: TRBV7-3; d_gene: TRBD2; CDR3nt: TGTGCCAGCAGCCATAGCGGGAGGGCCATAGAGACCCAGTACTTC; CDR3aa: CASSHSGRAIETQYF
j_gene: TRBJ2-5; abundance: many; v_gene: TRBV12-3/TRBV12-4; d_gene: TRBD1; CDR3nt: TGTGCCAGCAGTAGACCCGACAGGGTCGAGACCCAGTACTTC; CDR3aa: CASSRPDRVETQYF
j_gene: TRBJ1-2; abundance: -; v_gene: TRBV6-2/TRBV6-3; d_gene: -; CDR3nt: TGTGCCAGCAGTTCCCCTACAGGCGGCTACACCTTC; CDR3aa: CASSSPTGGYTF
j_gene: TRBJ2-1; abundance: many; v_gene: TRBV20-1; d_gene: -; CDR3nt: TGCAGTGCAAGGGGGGGTGCCTACAATGAGCAGTTCTTC; CDR3aa: CSARGGAYNEQFF
j_gene: TRBJ2-1; abundance: many; v_gene: TRBV5-5; d_gene: TRBD1; CDR3nt: TGTGCCAGCAGCAAGGGACAGGGAAGACTTGGTGAGCAGTTCTTC; CDR3aa: CASSKGQGRLGEQFF
j_gene: TRBJ2-7; abundance: -; v_gene: TRBV28; d_gene: -; CDR3nt: TGTGCCAGCAGAGCCAGCATCGGGTACGAGCAGTACTTC; CDR3aa: CASRASIGYEQYF
j_gene: TRBJ1-2; abundance: -; v_gene: TRBV28; d_gene: TRBD1; CDR3nt: TGTGCCAGCAGTTTACAAGACAGGGGATATGGGAAATATGGCTACACCTTC; CDR3aa: CASSLQDRGYGKYGYTF
j_gene: TRBJ1-2; abundance: few; v_gene: TRBV6-5; d_gene: TRBD1; CDR3nt: TGTGCCAGCAGTTACTCTCTCCACGGGACAGGGGGGATCTATGGCTACACCTTC; CDR3aa: CASSYSLHGTGGIYGYTF
j_gene: TRBJ2-7; abundance: many; v_gene: TRBV12-3/TRBV12-4; d_gene: TRBD2; CDR3nt: TGTGCCAGCAGGGGGGGAGGGGAGCAGTACTTC; CDR3aa: CASRGGGEQYF
j_gene: TRBJ2-7; abundance: many; v_gene: TRBV7-9; d_gene: -; CDR3nt: TGTGCCAGCAGCCCTGCTACGACGCAGTACTTC; CDR3aa: CASSPATTQYF
j_gene: TRBJ1-2; abundance: many; v_gene: TRBV7-9; d_gene: TRBD1; CDR3nt: TGTGCCAGCAGCAGGAGGGACAGCCCTAACTATGGCTACACCTTC; CDR3aa: CASSRRDSPNYGYTF
j_gene: TRBJ1-1; abundance: -; v_gene: TRBV4-2; d_gene: -; CDR3nt: TGTGCCAGCAGCCAAGGGTTGGGGGCAGGGAGGGAAGCTTTCTTT; CDR3aa: CASSQGLGAGREAFF
j_gene: TRBJ2-2; abundance: -; v_gene: TRBV19; d_gene: -; CDR3nt: TGTGCCAGCACGGTGATAACCGCGAACACCGGGGAGGTGATTTTT; CDR3aa: CASTVITANTGEVIF
j_gene: TRBJ2-1; abundance: few; v_gene: TRBV19; d_gene: TRBD2; CDR3nt: TGTGCCAGTAAAGGGGGGACTAGCGGATACAATGAGCAGTTCTTC; CDR3aa: CASKGGTSGYNEQFF